A single sample is the source of the 10 T cell receptor beta chains below, sequenced in a study of blood T cell repertoires in COVID-19. Some clones are missing from TCRdb's copy, which holds only in-frame ones; the method was immunoSEQ multiplex PCR. This table holds under 35,000 clones, roughly 83% found once. Sample: peripheral blood. The receptors were gathered from a man in his 70s with active COVID-19.

The chain uses TRBV3-1 (or the pseudogene TRBV3-2) and TRBJ1-3, with TRBD1 identical over 7 bases. V lost 4 bases, J lost 4 bases, and 10 bases stayed unmatched. The V gene's germline CDR1 is LGHDT and CDR2 YNNKEL (reference sequence). The CDR3 spans 16 residues. As DNA, the CDR3 is TGTGCCAGCAGCCTCCTAATGGGGACAGCAGGAAACACCATATATTTT. Translated: CASSLLMGTAGNTIYF.

The chain carries TRBV2 and TRBJ2-5; 8 bases match TRBD2. J was trimmed by 4 bases and V by 7 bases; bases with no gene match: 8. The CDR3 consists of 14 residues. Germline CDR1 SNHLY, CDR2 FYNNEI. CDR3 loop: CASTLSTSGETQYF. CDR3 bases: TGTGCCAGCACTCTATCCACTAGCGGAGAGACCCAGTACTTC.

The V call is TRBV27, the J call TRBJ2-5, with 11 nucleotides matching TRBD2. The CDR3 length is 15 residues. The V segment lost 3 bases and the J segment 5 bases; nucleotides outside the gene matches: 5. Per the germline V gene, CDR1 is MNHEY and CDR2 is SMNVEV (reference sequence). The CDR3 loop reads CASSLGSGRGETQYF. DNA of the CDR3: TGTGCCAGCAGTTTGGGTAGCGGGAGGGGCGAGACCCAGTACTTC.

The V gene is TRBV29-1, the J gene TRBJ1-1; D is perhaps TRBD1 (5 bases). Germline loops: CDR1 SQVTM, CDR2 ANQGSEA. The CDR3 is made up of 12 amino acids. V lost 7 bases and J lost 4, with 13 bases in between. CDR3 sequence reads: CSARRGSTEAFF. CDR3 bases: TGCAGCGCCCGGCGGGGGTCCACTGAAGCTTTCTTT. Filled out from reference TRBV29-1 and TRBJ1-1, the complete variable domain reads SAVISQKPSRDICQRGTSLTIQCQVDSQVTMMFWYRQQPGQSLTLIATANQGSEATYESGFVIDKFPISRPNLTFSTLTVSNMSPEDSSIYLCSARRGSTEAFFGQGTRLTVV.

The J gene is TRBJ2-1, the V gene TRBV24-1, with TRBD2 identical over 9 bases. Germline CDR1 and CDR2: KGHDR and SFDVKD. CDR3 length: 16 amino acids. Losses at the gene ends were 6 bases for V and 3 bases for J; bases not matched to a gene: 8. The DNA of the CDR3 is TGTGCCACCAGTCCCGGGGCTAGCGGGAACTACAATGAGCAGTTCTTC. Translated: CATSPGASGNYNEQFF.

This chain links TRBV10-3 with TRBJ2-7, with TRBD1 matching 7 bases. The CDR3 contains 16 residues. The germline V gene encodes CDR1 ENHRY and CDR2 SYGVKD. V lost 5 bases and J lost 4; bases outside the gene matches: 14. CDR3 protein: CAISQGGTGEKYEQYF. The DNA of the CDR3 is TGTGCCATCAGTCAAGGAGGAACAGGGGAAAAATACGAGCAGTACTTC.

The chain carries TRBV4-1 and TRBJ2-1, with 8 bases matching TRBD2. V trimming: 2 bases; J trimming: 5 bases; junction bases outside the gene matches: 8. This CDR3 spans 16 amino acids. CDR1 and CDR2 from the germline V gene are MGHRA and YSYEKL. CDR3 nucleotides: TGCGCCAGCAGCCAACCCACCGGGACTAGAAACAATGAGCAGTTCTTC. This gives the protein CASSQPTGTRNNEQFF.

The chain joins TRBV11-2 to TRBJ2-1, with D possibly being TRBD2 (5 bases). The length of the CDR3 is 13 residues. CDR1 is SGHAT and CDR2 is FQNNGV in the germline V gene. V lost 1 base, J lost 6 bases, and 7 bases lay in between. The CDR3: CASSLGRGNEQFF. CDR3 nucleotides: TGTGCCAGCAGCTTAGGTCGGGGCAATGAGCAGTTCTTC.

This clone was seen more than once but under ten times. This chain uses TRBV24-1 with TRBJ2-7, with D perhaps TRBD1 (6 bases). The CDR3 is 15 residues long. Between the trimmed V and J ends, which lost 6 bases and 5 bases, there was a span of 19 bases. CDR1 KGHDR and CDR2 SFDVKD come from the germline V gene. CDR3 sequence (DNA): TGTGCCACCAGTACTCCGGGACAAGGAAACCACGAGCAGTACTTC. Translating gives CATSTPGQGNHEQYF.

This sequence joins TRBV20-1 and TRBJ2-3; D gene ambiguous. The CDR3 length is 12 residues. Germline V lookup: CDR1 DFQATT, CDR2 SNEGSKA (reference sequence). V was pared by 3 bases and J by 2 bases, with 6 bases between. CDR3 protein: CSASSLTDTQYF. CDR3 DNA sequence: TGCAGTGCTAGTTCACTCACAGATACGCAGTATTTT.